This T cell receptor (beta chain) was obtained from a study of early T cells in non-severe SARS-CoV-2 infection. As for the study in general: Sequencing targeted bulk RNA from unsorted whole blood, leaving chains unpaired. Study-wide results and caveats: Matching with VDJdb favored anti-spike CD8 responses (missing private and CD4 specificities).

This clonotype was seen only a few times. The antigen is unknown. CDR3 length: 14 amino acids. Germline trimming cut 4 bases from V and 11 bases from J; bases unmatched to any gene: 5. CDR1 and CDR2 from the germline V gene are SEHNR and FQNEAQ (reference sequence). Individual cDNA molecules were tagged with unique molecular identifiers, the study reported. TCRdb re-derived calls from the 5' RACE reads in MiXCR, one entry per CDR3 protein. The repertoire holds fewer than 85,000 distinct CDR3 sequences, with 8.5% to 10% as singletons. The chain couples TRBV7-9 to TRBJ2-1; 13 positions match TRBD2. This receptor was taken from an adult who was a healthcare worker with PCR-confirmed SARS-CoV-2 infection or an uninfected control (not recorded which). The sample comprised whole blood. The CDR3 nucleotides read TGTGCCAGCAGCTACGGGACTAGCGGGACTAAGCAGTTCTTC. It codes for CASSYGTSGTKQFF. The full variable domain, completed using reference TRBV7-9 and TRBJ2-1, is DTGVSQNPRHKITKRGQNVTFRCDPISEHNRLYWYRQTLGQGPEFLTYFQNEAQLEKSRLLSDRFSAERPKGSFSTLEIQRTEQGDSAMYLCASSYGTSGTKQFFGPGTRLTVL.